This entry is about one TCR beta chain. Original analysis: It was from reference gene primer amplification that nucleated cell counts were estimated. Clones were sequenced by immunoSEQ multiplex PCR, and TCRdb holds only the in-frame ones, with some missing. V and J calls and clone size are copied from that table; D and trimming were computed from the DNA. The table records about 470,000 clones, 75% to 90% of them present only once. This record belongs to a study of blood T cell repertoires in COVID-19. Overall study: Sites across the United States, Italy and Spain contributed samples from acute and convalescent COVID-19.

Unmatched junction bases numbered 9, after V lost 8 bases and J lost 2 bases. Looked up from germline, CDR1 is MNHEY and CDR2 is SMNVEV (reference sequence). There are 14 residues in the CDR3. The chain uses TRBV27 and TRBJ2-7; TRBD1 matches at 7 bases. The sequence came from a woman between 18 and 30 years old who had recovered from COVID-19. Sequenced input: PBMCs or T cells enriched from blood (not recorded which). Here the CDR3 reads CASAPTGAPYEQYF. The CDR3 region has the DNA TGTGCCAGCGCCCCTACAGGGGCCCCCTACGAGCAGTACTTC.